This TCR beta chain was obtained from a study of T cell changes during pregnancy in multiple sclerosis. Only one count was recorded for this clone. The CDR3 totals 11 residues. Trimming cost V 3 bases and J 10 bases, with 9 bases left between them. Per the germline V gene, CDR1 is KGHSH and CDR2 is LQKENI. Sequencing used immunoSEQ multiplex PCR; TCRdb keeps in-frame clones, though not all of them. The sample carries about 50,000 clones, roughly 94% recorded once. The material was CD4+ T cells from peripheral blood mononuclear cells, obtained in the third trimester of pregnancy. V is TRBV18 and J is TRBJ2-5; D is undetermined. The receptor was isolated from a female donor with multiple sclerosis, enrolled in a pregnancy study. CDR3 bases: TGTGCCAGCTCACCCTTCCAGGACCAGTACTTC. Translating it yields CASSPFQDQYF.